The T cell receptor beta chain under discussion was sequenced for a study of monozygotic twins with inflammatory bowel disease. The authors drew approximately 2.3 ml of blood from each donor. CDR1 MGHRA and CDR2 YSYEKL come from the germline V gene. The CDR3 consists of 16 residues. TCRdb re-called the 5' RACE reads; one entry per CDR3 protein, DNA not given. The listing records some 100,000 distinct CDR3 sequences. The rearrangement uses TRBV4-1 and TRBJ1-4; TCRdb gives TRBD1 as the D gene, but with no DNA this cannot be confirmed. The sequence came from a human donor with ulcerative colitis or Crohn's disease, or a healthy co-twin of an affected twin (not recorded which). What was sequenced was blood. The CDR3 loop reads CASSQDYGTVNEKLFF.